This TCR beta chain derives from a study of cytomegalovirus exposure and HLA in healthy donors. The method was immunoSEQ multiplex PCR; TCRdb's version includes in-frame clones alone and lacks a portion of them. The sample yields 75,000 to 85,000 clones, approximately 91% seen once. J lost 0 bases, V lost 6 bases, and 17 bases had no gene match. In germline, CDR1 is MDHEN, CDR2 SYDVKM. The CDR3 has 18 residues. The rearrangement joins TRBV28 to TRBJ2-7, with TRBD2 matching 7 bases. The source is a man younger than 45 in good health and CMV-seronegative. Sample: PBMCs. In nucleotides, the CDR3 is TGTGCCAGCAGGGAAATTCCACTAGCGACTAAGAGCTCCTACGAGCAGTACTTC. Protein sequence: CASREIPLATKSSYEQYF.